This entry concerns a single T cell receptor (beta chain). The use of a sample-barcoded 5' primer and a J-beta primer mix characterized a second PCR of roughly 7 to 11 cycles. Tagging of each cDNA molecule was performed by a template-switch adaptor with 12 random nucleotides. MiXCR was run by TCRdb on the 5' RACE reads, yielding one entry per CDR3 protein. This table has more than 800,000 distinct CDR3 sequences, around 28% appearing once. The V and J ends lost 3 bases and 5 bases respectively, with 8 bases between them. Germline-derived CDR1 and CDR2 are SGHVS and FNYEAQ. This CDR3 has 13 amino acids. The data stem from a study of blood T cells in healthy people across ages. Russia was home to the donors, healthy Caucasian individuals aged about 6 to 90.

The chain combines TRBV7-6 with TRBJ1-5, with D unclear. The sample taken for sequencing was blood. This receptor was identified in a woman older than 75 in good health. CDR3 in amino acids: CASSFSSYQPQHF. Here the CDR3 DNA reads TGTGCCAGCAGCTTTTCCAGTTATCAGCCCCAGCATTTT.